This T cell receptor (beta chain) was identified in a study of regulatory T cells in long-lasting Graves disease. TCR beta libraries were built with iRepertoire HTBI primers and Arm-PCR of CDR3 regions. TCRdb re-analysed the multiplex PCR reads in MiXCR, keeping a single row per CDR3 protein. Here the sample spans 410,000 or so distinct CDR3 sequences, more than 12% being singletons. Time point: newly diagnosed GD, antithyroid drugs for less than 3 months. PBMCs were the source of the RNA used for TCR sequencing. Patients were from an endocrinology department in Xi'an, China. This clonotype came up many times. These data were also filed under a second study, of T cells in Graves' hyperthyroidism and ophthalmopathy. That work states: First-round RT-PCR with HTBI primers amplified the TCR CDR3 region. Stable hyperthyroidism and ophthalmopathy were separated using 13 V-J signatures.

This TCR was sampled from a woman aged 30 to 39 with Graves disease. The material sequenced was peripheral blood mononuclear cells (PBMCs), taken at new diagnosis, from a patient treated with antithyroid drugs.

The CDR3 nucleotides read TGTGCCAGCAGCTTAGAACAGTGGGGCTCTGGAAACACCATATATTTT. Translated: CASSLEQWGSGNTIYF. The chain is built from TRBV11-2 and TRBJ1-3; D not resolved. This CDR3 region has 16 residues. Germline-derived CDR1 and CDR2 are SGHAT and FQNNGV. The V end lost 0 bases, the J end lost 0 bases, and 9 bases lay between the germline ends.